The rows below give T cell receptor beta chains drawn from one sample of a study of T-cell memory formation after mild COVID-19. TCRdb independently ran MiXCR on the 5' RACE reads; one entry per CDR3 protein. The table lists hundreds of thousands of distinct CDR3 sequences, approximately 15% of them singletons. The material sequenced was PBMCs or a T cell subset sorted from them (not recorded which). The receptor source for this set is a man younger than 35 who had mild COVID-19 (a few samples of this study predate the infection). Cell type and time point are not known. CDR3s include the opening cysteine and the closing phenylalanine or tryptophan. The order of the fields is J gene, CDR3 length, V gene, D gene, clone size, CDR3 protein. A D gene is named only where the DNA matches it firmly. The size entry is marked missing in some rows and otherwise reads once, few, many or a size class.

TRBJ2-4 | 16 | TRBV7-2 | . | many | CASSLAGQAAKNIQYF
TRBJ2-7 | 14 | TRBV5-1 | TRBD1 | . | CASSFLTGGYEQYF
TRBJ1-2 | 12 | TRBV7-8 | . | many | CASSHLDGGYTF
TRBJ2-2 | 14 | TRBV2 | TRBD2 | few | CASRERGGPGELFF
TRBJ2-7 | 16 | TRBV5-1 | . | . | CASSLLLTGTQNEQYF
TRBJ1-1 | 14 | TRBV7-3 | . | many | CASSFGTGNTEAFF
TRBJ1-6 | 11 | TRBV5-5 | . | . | CASSPGIALHF
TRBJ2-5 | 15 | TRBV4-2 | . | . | CASSQRNSREETQYF
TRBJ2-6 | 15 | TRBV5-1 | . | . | CASREAFSGANVLTF
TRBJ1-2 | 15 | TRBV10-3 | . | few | CAISEGPDSRYGYTF
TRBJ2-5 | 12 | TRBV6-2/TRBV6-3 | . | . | CASSSPIETQYF
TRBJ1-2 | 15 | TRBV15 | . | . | CATSRDGAGLQFYTF
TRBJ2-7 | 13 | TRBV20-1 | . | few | CSAAQGYSYEQYF
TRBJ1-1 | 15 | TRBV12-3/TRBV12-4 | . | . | CASSKGWGGNTEAFF
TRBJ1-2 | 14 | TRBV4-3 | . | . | CASSQDGIRGGYTF
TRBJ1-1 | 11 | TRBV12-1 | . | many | CASSFATEAFF
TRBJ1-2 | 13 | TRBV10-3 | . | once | CAISEGDGYGYTF
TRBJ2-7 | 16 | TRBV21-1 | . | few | CASSKAQQGPSYEQYF
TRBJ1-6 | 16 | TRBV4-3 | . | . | CASSQETYGGNSPLHF
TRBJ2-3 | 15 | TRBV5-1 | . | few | CASSPLTGSTDTQYF
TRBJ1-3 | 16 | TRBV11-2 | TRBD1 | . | CASSRGQGGSGNTIYF
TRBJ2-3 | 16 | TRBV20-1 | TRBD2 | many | CSASGDLAGNTDTQYF
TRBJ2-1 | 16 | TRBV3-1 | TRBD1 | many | CASSQAPGTGVGEQFF
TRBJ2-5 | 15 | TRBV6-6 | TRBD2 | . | CASGTSGGAPETQYF
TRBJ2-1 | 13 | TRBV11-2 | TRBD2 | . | CASSLGLVGEQFF
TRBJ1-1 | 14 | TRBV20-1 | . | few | CSAPLIQSNTEAFF
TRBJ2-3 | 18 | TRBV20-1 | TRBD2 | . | CSASAGTSGATSTDTQYF
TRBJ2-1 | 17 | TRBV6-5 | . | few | CASSLTMGAVRHNEQFF
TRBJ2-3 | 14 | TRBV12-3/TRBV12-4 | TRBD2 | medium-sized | CASSLGLGFDTQYF
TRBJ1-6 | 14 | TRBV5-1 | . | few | CASTQEGLGSPLHF
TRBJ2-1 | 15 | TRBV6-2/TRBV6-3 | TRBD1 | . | CASSSPDRVVYEQFF
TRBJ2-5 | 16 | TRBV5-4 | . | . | CASRQRDQGNQETQYF
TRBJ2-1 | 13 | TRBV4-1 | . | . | CASSFAPGHEQFF
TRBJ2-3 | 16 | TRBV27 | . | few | CASSYLASGLIDTQYF
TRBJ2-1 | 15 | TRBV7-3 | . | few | CASSPRDRGDNEQFF
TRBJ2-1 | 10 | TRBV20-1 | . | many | CRTGASEQFF
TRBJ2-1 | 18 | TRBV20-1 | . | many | CSAGDFYVGGSSYNEQFF
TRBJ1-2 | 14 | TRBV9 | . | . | CASSVEGQNYGYTF
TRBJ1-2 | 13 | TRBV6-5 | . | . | CASSAGPSNGYTF
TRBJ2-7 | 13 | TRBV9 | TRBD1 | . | CASADRGSYEQYF
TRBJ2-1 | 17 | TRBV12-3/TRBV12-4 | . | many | CASRFRDSGGSVNEQFF
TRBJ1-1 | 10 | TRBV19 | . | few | CASSSIEAFF
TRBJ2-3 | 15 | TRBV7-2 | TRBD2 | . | CASSRGGSSTDTQYF
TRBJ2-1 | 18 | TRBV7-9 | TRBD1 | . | CASSLASVWTGQRNEQFF
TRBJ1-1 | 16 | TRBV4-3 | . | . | CASSQEVPGKNTEAFF
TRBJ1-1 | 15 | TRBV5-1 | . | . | CASSLAWVGRTEAFF
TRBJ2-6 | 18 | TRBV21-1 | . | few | CASEMSGQAFSGANVLTF
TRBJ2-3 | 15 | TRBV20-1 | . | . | CSATRLPRGTDTQYF
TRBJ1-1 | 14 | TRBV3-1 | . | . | CASSPHSQGTEAFF
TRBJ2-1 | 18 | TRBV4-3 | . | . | CASSQGRDIPSSYNEQFF
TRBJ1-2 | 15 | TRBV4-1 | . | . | CASSQGLRVNYGYTF
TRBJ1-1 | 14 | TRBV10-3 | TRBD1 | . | CAIRGGQPNTEAFF
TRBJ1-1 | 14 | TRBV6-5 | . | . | CASSYAQRNTEAFF
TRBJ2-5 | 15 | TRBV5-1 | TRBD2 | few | CASSTGLAGQETQYF
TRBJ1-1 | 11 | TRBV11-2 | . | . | CASRWNTEAFF
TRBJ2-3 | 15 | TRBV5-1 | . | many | CASSEGQLSTDTQYF
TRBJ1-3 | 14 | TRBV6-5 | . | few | CASASGTSGNTIYF
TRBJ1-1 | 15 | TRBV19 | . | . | CASSIKGLGDTEAFF
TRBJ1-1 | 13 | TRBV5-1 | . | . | CASSFKANTEAFF
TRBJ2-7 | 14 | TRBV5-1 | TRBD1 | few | CASSLNGQGYEQYF